This T cell receptor beta chain originates from a study of immune cell composition in non-small cell lung cancer. Across the study: Histologic subtype was mainly adenocarcinoma or squamous cell carcinoma.

Study results and caveats: Top 10 clone scores and clonality were higher in squamous than adenocarcinoma. Tumour-associated clones >0.5% occurred in approximately 32% of adenocarcinomas, less than 80% of squamous. Shared sequences between tumour-reactive and dominant in vivo clones were not proven.

Trimming took 7 bases from V and 5 from J, leaving 9 bases between them. Germline lookup yields CDR1 MNHNS and CDR2 SASEGT. This CDR3 is built from 13 residues. The repertoire was sequenced with immunoSEQ multiplex PCR; TCRdb's copy has only in-frame clones and lacks some. Counted here are around 5,000 clones, 70% to 90% occurring once; the ten biggest clones make up more than 8%. As regards this clone: Its antigen is still unknown.

The J gene is TRBJ1-6, the V gene TRBV6-1; D unclear. The sequencing input was lung tumor tissue. The receptor's source is a human donor with non-small cell lung cancer. The CDR3 coding sequence is TGTGCCAGCATGGAGACGGATAATTCACCCCTCCACTTT. This encodes CASMETDNSPLHF.